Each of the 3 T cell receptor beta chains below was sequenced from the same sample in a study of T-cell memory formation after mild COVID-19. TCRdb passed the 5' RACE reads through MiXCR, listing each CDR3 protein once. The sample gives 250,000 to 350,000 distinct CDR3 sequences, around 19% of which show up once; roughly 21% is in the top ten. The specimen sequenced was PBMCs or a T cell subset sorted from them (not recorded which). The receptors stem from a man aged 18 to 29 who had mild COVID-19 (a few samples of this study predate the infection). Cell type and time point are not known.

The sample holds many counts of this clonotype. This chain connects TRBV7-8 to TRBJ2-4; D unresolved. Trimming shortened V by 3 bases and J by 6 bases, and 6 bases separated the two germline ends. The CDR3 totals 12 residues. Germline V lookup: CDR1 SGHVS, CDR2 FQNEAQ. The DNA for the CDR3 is TGTGCCAGCAGCTTTGATGGAAACATTCAGTACTTC. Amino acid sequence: CASSFDGNIQYF.

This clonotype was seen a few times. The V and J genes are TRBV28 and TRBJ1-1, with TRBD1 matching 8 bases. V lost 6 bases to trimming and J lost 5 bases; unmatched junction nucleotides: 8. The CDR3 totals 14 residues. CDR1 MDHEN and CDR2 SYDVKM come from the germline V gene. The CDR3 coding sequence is TGTGCCAGCAGCAAGGACAGGGAAAGAACTGAAGCTTTCTTT. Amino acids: CASSKDRERTEAFF.

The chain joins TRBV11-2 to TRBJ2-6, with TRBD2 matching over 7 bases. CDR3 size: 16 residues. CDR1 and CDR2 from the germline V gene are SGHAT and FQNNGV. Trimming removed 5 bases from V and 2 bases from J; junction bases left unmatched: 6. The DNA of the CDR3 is TGTGCCAGCAGCGCCTGGGGGGGGACTGGGGCCAACGTCCTGACTTTC. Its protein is CASSAWGGTGANVLTF.